One and the same sample provided the 31 T cell receptor beta chains below, sequenced in a study of T-cell reconstitution after alpha-beta-depleted transplantation in children. A library of TCRbeta sequences, prepared with unique molecular identifiers, was generated. From the PCR reads, TCRdb called clonotypes with MiXCR, one entry per CDR3 protein. Of about 420,000 distinct CDR3 sequences detected, approximately 10% appear once; the ten largest clones hold roughly 5%. Sequencing was performed on PBMCs from the stem cell graft donor, taken from the stem cell graft. The origin of the receptors is a human donor who donated a stem cell graft to a child with acute myeloid leukemia.

The chain recombines TRBV7-2 with TRBJ2-5; D is perhaps TRBD1 (6 bases). Deletions cut 3 bases from V and 4 bases from J, with 12 bases between. CDR3 length equals 14 residues. CDR1 and CDR2 from the germline V gene are SGHTA and FQGNSA. DNA for the CDR3: TGTGCCAGCAGCTTGAACAGGGTAACAGAGACCCAGTACTTC. Residues: CASSLNRVTETQYF. The full variable domain, completed using reference TRBV7-2 and TRBJ2-5, is GAGVSQSPSNKVTEKGKDVELRCDPISGHTALYWYRQSLGQGLEFLIYFQGNSAPDKSGLPSDRFSAERTGGSVSTLTIQRTQQEDSAVYLCASSLNRVTETQYFGPGTRLLVL.

This clonotype was seen more than once but under ten times. The chain is built from TRBV6-5 and TRBJ2-3; D call uncertain. Germline V gene lookup returns CDR1 MNHEY and CDR2 SVGAGI. CDR3 length: 12 residues. V lost 5 bases to trimming and J lost 9 bases, with 12 bases between them. CDR3 amino acids: CASSGQMGTQYF. In DNA form, the CDR3 reads TGTGCCAGCAGTGGGCAAATGGGGACGCAGTATTTT.

This clonotype was seen many times. The J gene is TRBJ2-7, the V gene TRBV20-1; 10 nucleotides line up with TRBD2. The ends lost 6 bases at V and 1 base at J; junction bases unmatched: 9. The germline V gene has CDR1 DFQATT and CDR2 SNEGSKA (reference sequence). The CDR3 is 15 amino acids. CDR3 DNA sequence: TGCAGTGCGGTCTCTAGGACTAGCGGTTCCTACGAGCAGTACTTC. It yields the protein CSAVSRTSGSYEQYF.

This clonotype was counted at least ten times. The chain is built from TRBV6-5 and TRBJ2-2; 8 bases are a match to TRBD2. The CDR3 contains 15 residues. The trim removed 6 bases at V and 1 base at J, leaving 4 bases unmatched. Germline-derived CDR1 and CDR2 are MNHEY and SVGAGI. CDR3 residues: CASSWRGENTGELFF. CDR3 in DNA: TGTGCCAGCAGCTGGCGGGGGGAGAACACCGGGGAGCTGTTTTTT.

This clonotype has more than one count but fewer than ten. The chain combines TRBV12-3 or TRBV12-4 with TRBJ2-1; the D is unclear. V was pared by 6 bases and J by 10 bases, with 10 bases between. The CDR3 sequence is 11 residues long. The CDR3 loop is CASSGIGEQFF. CDR3 DNA: TGTGCCAGCAGCGGTATTGGGGAGCAGTTCTTC.

This clonotype was detected many times. The chain carries TRBV12-3 or TRBV12-4 and TRBJ1-2; perhaps TRBD1 as D (6 bases). CDR3 length equals 13 residues. The V end was cut by 3 bases, the J end by 8 bases, with 13 bases between. CDR3 nucleotide sequence: TGTGCCAGCAGTTTGTCAGGGGTCGGCGGCTACACCTTC. Protein: CASSLSGVGGYTF.

The chain recombines TRBV7-8 with TRBJ2-7; D possibly corresponds to TRBD1 (5 bases). With 4 bases removed from V and 3 bases from J, the gap between germline ends came to 10 bases. In germline, CDR1 is SGHVS, CDR2 FQNEAQ. The CDR3 has 13 amino acids. CDR3 residues: CASSSGSHYEQYV. CDR3 DNA: TGTGCCAGCAGCTCAGGGTCCCACTACGAGCAGTACGTC.

The J gene is TRBJ2-1, the V gene TRBV6-1; TRBD2 agrees at 9 bases. Trimming took 10 bases from V and 9 from J; bases not matched to a gene: 13. CDR3 length: 14 residues. Germline V CDR1 and CDR2: MNHNS, SASEGT. The chain's CDR3 is CATRQRREGLEQFF. Written as DNA, the CDR3 is TGTGCCACGCGGCAACGGCGGGAGGGTCTTGAGCAGTTCTTC.

The chain joins TRBV25-1 to TRBJ1-2; the D gene is possibly TRBD1 (5 bases). From germline, CDR1 is MGHDK and CDR2 SYGVNS. The germline V and J ends were trimmed by 5 bases and 2 bases, with 12 bases remaining between them. The CDR3 runs 14 residues. This CDR3 is CASSSSWGNYGYTF. The CDR3 region has the DNA TGTGCCAGCAGTTCATCATGGGGCAACTATGGCTACACCTTC.

DNA for the CDR3: TGTGCCAGCAGCTTGGGCGGGGCCCCCCACGAGCAGTACTTC. It is translated as CASSLGGAPHEQYF. This chain links TRBV7-9 with TRBJ2-7, with a weak D call TRBD2 (6 bases). Trimming stripped 3 bases from V and 5 bases from J, with 14 bases between. The CDR3 spans 14 residues. Germline V gives CDR1 SEHNR, CDR2 FQNEAQ (reference sequence).

Comment on this clonotype: A much larger clone is a single base away; this may be a read error. CDR3 loop: CASSAFRDRGRIAKAFF. DNA of the CDR3: TGTGCCAGCAGTGCTTTCCGGGACAGGGGGAGGATCGCTAAAGCTTTCTTT. The rearrangement links TRBV6-1 to TRBJ1-1; 11 nucleotides match TRBD1. The junction had 16 bases not matched to a gene; V was cut back by 4 bases and J by 9 bases. The CDR3 has 17 amino acids. Germline loops: CDR1 MNHNS, CDR2 SASEGT.

This clonotype was seen ten or more times. The chain carries TRBV6-5 and TRBJ2-7; D is unclear. Germline CDR1 is MNHEY and CDR2 is SVGAGI. Deletions cut 4 bases from V and 5 bases from J, with 12 bases between. This CDR3 comprises 13 residues. CDR3 residues: CASSSPIWHEQYF. The CDR3 DNA sequence: TGTGCCAGCAGTTCCCCGATTTGGCACGAGCAGTACTTC.

The chain uses TRBV25-1 and TRBJ1-4; 9 nucleotides align to TRBD1. Germline-derived CDR1 and CDR2 are MGHDK and SYGVNS. The length of the CDR3 is 13 residues. V shed 4 bases and J 8 bases; nucleotides not matched to a gene: 2. CDR3 sequence reads: CASSGDRVEKLFF. DNA for the CDR3: TGTGCCAGCAGTGGGGACAGGGTCGAAAAACTGTTTTTT.

This clonotype has just a few counts. The chain employs TRBV7-3 and TRBJ2-1; TRBD1 might be the D (5 bases). V gave up 1 base and J gave up 0 bases, with 10 bases separating them. CDR3 length: 16 amino acids. CDR1 is SGHTA and CDR2 is FQGTGA in the germline V gene. The CDR3 coding sequence is TGTGCCAGCAGCTTAAGCCCAGGGAACTCCTACAATGAGCAGTTCTTC. It specifies CASSLSPGNSYNEQFF.

This clonotype was seen only a few times. This chain connects TRBV20-1 to TRBJ2-2; 10 bases line up with TRBD2. J was trimmed by 2 bases and V by 2 bases; bases with no gene match: 2. The CDR3 length is 15 residues. Per the germline V gene, CDR1 is DFQATT and CDR2 is SNEGSKA (reference sequence). The CDR3 DNA sequence: TGCAGTGCTAGAAAGCGGGGGGGCAACACCGGGGAGCTGTTTTTT. Translated: CSARKRGGNTGELFF.

The gene calls are TRBV27 and TRBJ2-2, with D possibly being TRBD2 (5 bases). The germline V gene encodes CDR1 MNHEY and CDR2 SMNVEV (reference sequence). V was trimmed by 3 bases and J by 3 bases, leaving 20 bases between them. The length of the CDR3 is 18 residues. DNA of the CDR3: TGTGCCAGCAGTTTCTCAGTTCCCCGGTCGCGGGACACCGGGGAGCTGTTTTTT. This translates into CASSFSVPRSRDTGELFF.

V usage is TRBV3-1 and J usage is TRBJ2-1; TRBD2 agrees at 11 bases. The V gene's germline CDR1 is LGHDT and CDR2 YNNKEL (reference sequence). V was pared by 0 bases and J by 3 bases, with 10 bases of the junction left unmatched. The CDR3 is made up of 19 amino acids. The chain's CDR3 is CASSQDNTRTSGSYNEQFF. Written as DNA, the CDR3 is TGTGCCAGCAGCCAAGACAACACCAGAACTAGCGGGAGCTACAATGAGCAGTTCTTC.

In its sample, this clonotype was seen many times. The J gene is TRBJ2-5, the V gene TRBV5-1; 8 bases match TRBD1. The CDR3 is 14 amino acids. CDR1 is SGHRS and CDR2 is YFSETQ in the germline V gene. V trimming: 5 bases; J trimming: 5 bases; junction bases outside the gene matches: 8. CDR3 bases: TGCGCCAGCAGACCTCAGGGGGCGGGCGAGACCCAGTACTTC. Translation gives CASRPQGAGETQYF.

The chain has TRBV7-4 and TRBJ2-6, with D perhaps TRBD2 (5 bases). Trimming pared 3 bases from V and 3 bases from J, leaving 9 bases between. The CDR3 is 15 residues long. Germline-derived CDR1 and CDR2 are SGHVT and SQSDAQ. The CDR3 nucleotides read TGTGCCAGCAGCTTTCGAGGGAGTGGGGCCAACGTCCTGACTTTC. Protein sequence: CASSFRGSGANVLTF.

The V call is TRBV27, the J call TRBJ2-2; weak D call: TRBD2 (5 bases). Trimming shortened V by 5 bases and J by 7 bases, and 14 bases separated the two germline ends. CDR3 length equals 14 residues. CDR1 is MNHEY and CDR2 is SMNVEV in the germline V gene (reference sequence). Written as DNA, the CDR3 is TGTGCCAGCAGTCGGGGTGGTGGCGTCGGGGAGCTGTTTTTT. The encoded protein is CASSRGGGVGELFF.

This clonotype was recorded at least ten times. The V call is TRBV3-1, the J call TRBJ1-2; TRBD1 matches at 7 bases. Germline V gene sequence: CDR1 LGHDT, CDR2 YNNKEL (reference sequence). J gave up 3 bases and V 3 bases, and 4 bases lay outside the gene matches. The CDR3 is 14 residues long. The CDR3 region is CASSQTGLHYGYTF. Here the CDR3 DNA reads TGTGCCAGCAGCCAGACAGGGCTTCACTATGGCTACACCTTC. The whole variable domain, filled in from reference TRBV3-1 and TRBJ1-2, reads DTAVSQTPKYLVTQMGNDKSIKCEQNLGHDTMYWYKQDSKKFLKIMFSYNNKELIINETVPNRFSPKSPDKAHLNLHINSLELGDSAVYFCASSQTGLHYGYTFGSGTRLTVV.

The chain couples TRBV5-1 to TRBJ1-2, with unresolved D. The CDR3 has 15 amino acids. The ends were cut back, 0 bases at V and 0 bases at J, with 9 bases in the middle. Germline CDR1 and CDR2: SGHRS and YFSETQ. The CDR3 DNA is TGCGCCAGCAGCTTGGCAGGATCCACTAACTATGGCTACACCTTC. As protein: CASSLAGSTNYGYTF. Full variable domain (rest looked up from reference TRBV5-1 and TRBJ1-2): KAGVTQTPRYLIKTRGQQVTLSCSPISGHRSVSWYQQTPGQGLQFLFEYFSETQRNKGNFPGRFSGRQFSNSRSEMNVSTLELGDSALYLCASSLAGSTNYGYTFGSGTRLTVV.

The chain employs TRBV15 and TRBJ1-5, with D unclear. V lost 8 bases and J lost 1, with 9 bases in between. CDR1 is LNHNV, CDR2 YYDKDF, per germline (reference sequence). The CDR3 covers 13 residues. The CDR3 nucleotides are TGTGCCACCCGAGGCGGGAGCAATCAGCCCCAGCATTTT. Translation gives CATRGGSNQPQHF.

The rearrangement uses TRBV12-3 or TRBV12-4 and TRBJ2-2; a possible D gene is TRBD2 (5 bases). The CDR3 length is 14 residues. V shed 8 bases and J shed 8 bases, with 18 bases lying between them. CDR3 nucleotides: TGTGCCAGCTCCCTCCCGGGGTCACCGGGGGAGCTGTTTTTT. Its protein product is CASSLPGSPGELFF.

This clonotype was detected only a few times. The V and J genes are TRBV5-1 and TRBJ1-6, with D tentatively TRBD1 (6 bases). Germline V gene sequence: CDR1 SGHRS, CDR2 YFSETQ. The CDR3 is 15 residues long. The V gene lost 4 bases and the J gene lost 5 bases, with 13 bases spanning the gap. The CDR3 sequence is CASSLDSPDNSPLHF. DNA of the CDR3: TGCGCCAGCAGCCTGGACAGCCCTGATAATTCACCCCTCCACTTT.

This chain connects TRBV7-9 to TRBJ2-5, with 8 bases lining up with TRBD2. CDR3 size: 13 residues. V shed 6 bases and J 3 bases; nucleotides not matched to a gene: 3. Germline values: CDR1 SEHNR, CDR2 FQNEAQ (reference sequence). Here the CDR3 reads CASRQLAEETQYF. Here the CDR3 DNA reads TGTGCCAGCAGACAACTAGCGGAAGAGACCCAGTACTTC.

The chain recombines TRBV20-1 with TRBJ2-3, with TRBD2 matching over 9 bases. The CDR3 has 19 residues. From germline, CDR1 is DFQATT and CDR2 SNEGSKA (reference sequence). V trimming: 3 bases; J trimming: 4 bases; junction bases outside the gene matches: 20. CDR3 nucleotides: TGCAGTGCTAGCTATGCGGGACTAGCTCCGAAGGGTCACCCAGATACGCAGTATTTT. Its translation is CSASYAGLAPKGHPDTQYF.

This clonotype occurred a few times. V and J are TRBV20-1 and TRBJ2-3, with D perhaps matching TRBD2 (6 bases). This CDR3 is 14 amino acids long. CDR1 DFQATT and CDR2 SNEGSKA come from the germline V gene (reference sequence). The V and J ends lost 5 bases and 0 bases respectively, with 12 bases between them. The chain's CDR3 is CSAVTGTSTDTQYF. The CDR3 nucleotides are TGCAGTGCTGTCACCGGGACTAGCACAGATACGCAGTATTTT.

This clonotype was picked up a small number of times. This sequence joins TRBV2 and TRBJ2-3; D is ambiguous. Looked up from germline, CDR1 is SNHLY and CDR2 is FYNNEI. The CDR3 has 14 amino acids. V lost 3 bases and J lost 2, with 9 bases in between. CDR3 nucleotide sequence: TGTGCCAGCAGTGAGGCGGAGACCACAGATACGCAGTATTTT. Residues: CASSEAETTDTQYF. Full variable domain (remainder filled in from reference TRBV2 and TRBJ2-3): EPEVTQTPSHQVTQMGQEVILRCVPISNHLYFYWYRQILGQKVEFLVSFYNNEISEKSEIFDDQFSVERPDGSNFTLKIRSTKLEDSAMYFCASSEAETTDTQYFGPGTRLTVL.

The table lists this clonotype with a count of one. The chain is built from TRBV20-1 and TRBJ2-7, with 8 bases lining up with TRBD2. In germline, CDR1 is DFQATT, CDR2 SNEGSKA (reference sequence). There are 16 residues in the CDR3. After removal of 3 bases from V and 3 bases from J, the junction contained 13 bases not matched to a gene. The CDR3 DNA sequence: TGCAGTGCTAGCCCAGCGGGAGAGGTAGGGTACTACGAGCAGTACTTC. The encoded protein is CSASPAGEVGYYEQYF.

This clonotype was seen repeatedly, ten times or more. The rearrangement links TRBV7-8 to TRBJ2-1; D might be TRBD1 (5 bases). The CDR3 covers 15 residues. Trimming cost V 1 base and J 6 bases, with 13 bases left between them. The germline gives CDR1 SGHVS, CDR2 FQNEAQ. The DNA of the CDR3 is TGTGCCAGCAGCTTAGATCAGGGCAGGGCCAATGAGCAGTTCTTC. Protein sequence: CASSLDQGRANEQFF.